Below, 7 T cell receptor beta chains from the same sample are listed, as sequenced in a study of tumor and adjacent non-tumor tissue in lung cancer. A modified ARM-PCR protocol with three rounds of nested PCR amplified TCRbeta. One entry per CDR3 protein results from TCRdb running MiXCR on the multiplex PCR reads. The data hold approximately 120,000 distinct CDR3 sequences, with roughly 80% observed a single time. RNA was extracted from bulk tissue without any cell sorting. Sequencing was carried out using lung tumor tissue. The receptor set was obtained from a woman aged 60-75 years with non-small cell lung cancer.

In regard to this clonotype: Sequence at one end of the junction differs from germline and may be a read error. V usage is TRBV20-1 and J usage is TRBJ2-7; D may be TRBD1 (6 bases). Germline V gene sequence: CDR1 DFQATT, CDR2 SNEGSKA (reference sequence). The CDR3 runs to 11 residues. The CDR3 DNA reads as TGCAGCGCTAGAAACAGGGTCGAGCAATACTTC. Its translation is CSARNRVEQYF.

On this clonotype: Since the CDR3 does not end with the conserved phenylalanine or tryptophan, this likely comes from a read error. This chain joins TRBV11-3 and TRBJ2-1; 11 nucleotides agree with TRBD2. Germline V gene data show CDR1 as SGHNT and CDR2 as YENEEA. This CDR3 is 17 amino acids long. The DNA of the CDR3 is TGTGCCAGCAGCTTAGAGTCGACTAGCGGGAACCACAATCAGCAGTTCTAC. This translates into CASSLESTSGNHNQQFY.

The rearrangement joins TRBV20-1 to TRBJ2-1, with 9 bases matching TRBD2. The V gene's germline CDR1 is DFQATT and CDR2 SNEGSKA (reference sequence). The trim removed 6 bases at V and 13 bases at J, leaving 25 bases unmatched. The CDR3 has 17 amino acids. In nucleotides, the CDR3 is TGCAGTGCCCCTTATGCCGCGAGGACTAGCGAGAGAGGCGGTCAGTTCTTC. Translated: CSAPYAARTSERGGQFF.

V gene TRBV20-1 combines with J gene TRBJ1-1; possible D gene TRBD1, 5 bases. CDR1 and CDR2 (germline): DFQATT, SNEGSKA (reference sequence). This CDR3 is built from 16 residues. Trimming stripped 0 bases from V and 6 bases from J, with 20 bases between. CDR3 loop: CSARDASVGDNSEAFF. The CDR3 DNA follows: TGCAGTGCTAGAGATGCGTCAGTGGGGGATAACTCTGAAGCTTTCTTT.

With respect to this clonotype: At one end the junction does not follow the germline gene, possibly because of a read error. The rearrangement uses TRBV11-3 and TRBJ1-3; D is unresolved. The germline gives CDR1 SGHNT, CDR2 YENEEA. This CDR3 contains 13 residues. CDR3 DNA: TGTGCCACCCGGGAGGACTCTATAAACATCATATATTTT. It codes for CATREDSINIIYF.

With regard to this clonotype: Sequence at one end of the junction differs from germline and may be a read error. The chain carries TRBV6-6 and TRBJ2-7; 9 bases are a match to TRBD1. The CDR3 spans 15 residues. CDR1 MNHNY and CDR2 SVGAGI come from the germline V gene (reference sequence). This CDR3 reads CASGRQTGGHYEQNF. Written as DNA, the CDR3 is TGTGCCAGCGGTCGCCAGACAGGGGGACACTACGAGCAGAACTTC.

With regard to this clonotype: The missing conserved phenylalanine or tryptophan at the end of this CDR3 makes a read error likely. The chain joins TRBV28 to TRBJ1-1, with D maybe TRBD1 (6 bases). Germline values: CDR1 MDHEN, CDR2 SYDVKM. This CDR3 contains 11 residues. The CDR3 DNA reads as TGTGCCAACAGTTCCCAGGGGAAAGCTTTCTTA. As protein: CANSSQGKAFL.